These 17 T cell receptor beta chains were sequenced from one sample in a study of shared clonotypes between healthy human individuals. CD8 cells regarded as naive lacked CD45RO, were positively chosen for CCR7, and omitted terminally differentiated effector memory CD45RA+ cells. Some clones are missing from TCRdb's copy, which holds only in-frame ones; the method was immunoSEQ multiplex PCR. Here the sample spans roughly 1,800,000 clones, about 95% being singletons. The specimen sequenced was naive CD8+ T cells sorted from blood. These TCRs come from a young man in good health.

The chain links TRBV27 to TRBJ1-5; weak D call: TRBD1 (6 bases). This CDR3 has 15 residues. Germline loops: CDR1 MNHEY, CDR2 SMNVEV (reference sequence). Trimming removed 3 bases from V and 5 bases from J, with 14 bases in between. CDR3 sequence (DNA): TGTGCCAGCAGTTTTTTTGGGGGGGCCGATCAGCCCCAGCATTTT. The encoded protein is CASSFFGGADQPQHF.

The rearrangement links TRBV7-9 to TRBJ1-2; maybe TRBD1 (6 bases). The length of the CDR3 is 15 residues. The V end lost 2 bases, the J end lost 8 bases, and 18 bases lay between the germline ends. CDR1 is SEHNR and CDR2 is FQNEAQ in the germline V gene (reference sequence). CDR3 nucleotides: TGTGCCAGCAGCTTACAGGACAGAGAAATCGGCGGCTACACCTTC. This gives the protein CASSLQDREIGGYTF.

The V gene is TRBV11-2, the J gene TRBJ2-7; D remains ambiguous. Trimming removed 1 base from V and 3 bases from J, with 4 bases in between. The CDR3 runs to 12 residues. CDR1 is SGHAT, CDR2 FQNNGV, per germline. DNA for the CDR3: TGTGCCAGCAGCTTAGCCGTCTACGAGCAGTACTTC. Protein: CASSLAVYEQYF. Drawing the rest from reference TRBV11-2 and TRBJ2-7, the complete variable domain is EAGVAQSPRYKIIEKRQSVAFWCNPISGHATLYWYQQILGQGPKLLIQFQNNGVVDDSQLPKDRFSAERLKGVDSTLKIQPAKLEDSAVYLCASSLAVYEQYFGPGTRLTVT.

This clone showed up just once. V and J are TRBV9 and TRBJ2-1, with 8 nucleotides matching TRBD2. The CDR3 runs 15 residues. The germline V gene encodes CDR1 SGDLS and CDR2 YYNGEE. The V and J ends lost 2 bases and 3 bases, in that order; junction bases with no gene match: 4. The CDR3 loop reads CASSVGTRFYNEQFF. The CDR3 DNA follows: TGTGCCAGCAGCGTCGGGACTAGGTTCTACAATGAGCAGTTCTTC.

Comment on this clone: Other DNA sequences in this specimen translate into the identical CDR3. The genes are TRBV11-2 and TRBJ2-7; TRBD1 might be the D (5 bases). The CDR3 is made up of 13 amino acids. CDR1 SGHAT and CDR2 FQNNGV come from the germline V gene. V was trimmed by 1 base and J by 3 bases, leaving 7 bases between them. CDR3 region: CASSLGDSYEQYF. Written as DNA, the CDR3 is TGTGCCAGCAGCTTAGGCGACAGCTACGAGCAGTACTTC.

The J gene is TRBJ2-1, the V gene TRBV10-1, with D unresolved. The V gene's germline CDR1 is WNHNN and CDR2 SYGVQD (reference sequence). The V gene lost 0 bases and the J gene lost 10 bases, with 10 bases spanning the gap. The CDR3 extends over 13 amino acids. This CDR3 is CASSESGSSEQFF. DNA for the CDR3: TGCGCCAGCAGTGAGTCGGGATCTTCGGAGCAGTTCTTC.

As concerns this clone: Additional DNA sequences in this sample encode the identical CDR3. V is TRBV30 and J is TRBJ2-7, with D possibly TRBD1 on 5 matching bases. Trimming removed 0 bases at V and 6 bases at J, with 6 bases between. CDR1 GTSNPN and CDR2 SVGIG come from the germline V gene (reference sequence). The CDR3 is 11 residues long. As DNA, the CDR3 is TGTGCCTGGAGTGTGGGGCTCGAGCAGTACTTC. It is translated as CAWSVGLEQYF.

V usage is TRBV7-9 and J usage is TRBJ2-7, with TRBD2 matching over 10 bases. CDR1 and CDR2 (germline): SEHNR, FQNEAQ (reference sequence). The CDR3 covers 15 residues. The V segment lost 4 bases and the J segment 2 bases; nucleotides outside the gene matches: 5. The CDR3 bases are TGTGCCAGCAGCTCAGCGGGAGGGCCGCCCTACGAGCAGTACTTC. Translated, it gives CASSSAGGPPYEQYF.

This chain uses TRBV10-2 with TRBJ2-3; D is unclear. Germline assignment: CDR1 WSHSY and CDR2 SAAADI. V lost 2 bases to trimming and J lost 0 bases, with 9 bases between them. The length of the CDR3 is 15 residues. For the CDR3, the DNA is TGCGCCAGCAGTGAGCCGGCGGAGAGCACAGATACGCAGTATTTT. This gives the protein CASSEPAESTDTQYF.

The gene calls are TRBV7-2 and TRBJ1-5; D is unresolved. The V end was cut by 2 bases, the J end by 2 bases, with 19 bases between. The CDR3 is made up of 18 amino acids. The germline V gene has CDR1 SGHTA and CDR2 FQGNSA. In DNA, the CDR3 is TGTGCCAGCAGCTTATTCCCACCGACCGATCCCCGCAATCAGCCCCAGCATTTT. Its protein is CASSLFPPTDPRNQPQHF.

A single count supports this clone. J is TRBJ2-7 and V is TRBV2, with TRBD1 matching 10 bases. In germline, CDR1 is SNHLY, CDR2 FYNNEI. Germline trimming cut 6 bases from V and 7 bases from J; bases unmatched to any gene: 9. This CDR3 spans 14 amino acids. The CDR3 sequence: CASSPGQGLEEQYF. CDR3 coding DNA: TGTGCCAGCAGCCCGGGACAGGGGTTGGAAGAGCAGTACTTC.

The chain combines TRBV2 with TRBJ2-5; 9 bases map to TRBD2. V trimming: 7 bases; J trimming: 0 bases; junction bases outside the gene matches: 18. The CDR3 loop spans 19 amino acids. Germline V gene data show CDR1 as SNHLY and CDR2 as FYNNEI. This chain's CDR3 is CASILGLALDSLYQETQYF. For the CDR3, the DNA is TGTGCCAGCATCCTAGGACTAGCGCTCGATTCTTTGTACCAAGAGACCCAGTACTTC. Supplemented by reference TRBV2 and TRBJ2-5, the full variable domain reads EPEVTQTPSHQVTQMGQEVILRCVPISNHLYFYWYRQILGQKVEFLVSFYNNEISEKSEIFDDQFSVERPDGSNFTLKIRSTKLEDSAMYFCASILGLALDSLYQETQYFGPGTRLLVL.

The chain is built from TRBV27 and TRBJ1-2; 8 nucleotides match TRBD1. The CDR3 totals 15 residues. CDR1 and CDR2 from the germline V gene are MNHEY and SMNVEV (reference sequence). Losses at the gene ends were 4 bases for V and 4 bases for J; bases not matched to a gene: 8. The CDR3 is CASSYIGTGLYGYTF. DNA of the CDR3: TGTGCCAGCAGTTATATCGGGACAGGTCTCTATGGCTACACCTTC.

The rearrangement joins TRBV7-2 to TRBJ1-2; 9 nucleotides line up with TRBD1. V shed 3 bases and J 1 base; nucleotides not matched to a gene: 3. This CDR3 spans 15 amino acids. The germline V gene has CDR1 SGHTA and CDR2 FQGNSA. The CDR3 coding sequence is TGTGCCAGCAGCTTGCCGGGACAGGGTAACTATGGCTACACCTTC. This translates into CASSLPGQGNYGYTF. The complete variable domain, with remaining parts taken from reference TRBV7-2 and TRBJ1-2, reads GAGVSQSPSNKVTEKGKDVELRCDPISGHTALYWYRQSLGQGLEFLIYFQGNSAPDKSGLPSDRFSAERTGGSVSTLTIQRTQQEDSAVYLCASSLPGQGNYGYTFGSGTRLTVV.

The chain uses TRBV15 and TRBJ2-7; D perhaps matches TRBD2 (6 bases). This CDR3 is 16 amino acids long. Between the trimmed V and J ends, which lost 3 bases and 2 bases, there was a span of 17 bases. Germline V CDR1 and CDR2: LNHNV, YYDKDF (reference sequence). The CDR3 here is CATSRVGDPGAYEQYF. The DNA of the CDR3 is TGTGCCACCAGCAGGGTGGGGGACCCGGGGGCCTACGAGCAGTACTTC. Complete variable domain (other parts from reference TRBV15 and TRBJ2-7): DAMVIQNPRYQVTQFGKPVTLSCSQTLNHNVMYWYQQKSSQAPKLLFHYYDKDFNNEADTPDNFQSRRPNTSFCFLDIRSPGLGDTAMYLCATSRVGDPGAYEQYFGPGTRLTVT.

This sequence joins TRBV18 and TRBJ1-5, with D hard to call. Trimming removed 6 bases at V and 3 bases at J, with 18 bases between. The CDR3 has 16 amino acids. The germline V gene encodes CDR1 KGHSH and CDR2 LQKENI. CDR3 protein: CASSPVAAYNNQPQHF. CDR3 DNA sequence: TGTGCCAGCTCCCCGGTGGCGGCGTACAACAATCAGCCCCAGCATTTT.

The CDR3 region has the DNA TGTGCCAGCAGCTTGAAGTCAGACCTCTATGGCTACACCTTC. Amino acids: CASSLKSDLYGYTF. The V call is TRBV13, the J call TRBJ1-2; D uncertain. The CDR3 has 14 residues. V was shortened by 3 bases and J by 4 bases, with 12 bases between the two germline ends. CDR1 and CDR2 from the germline V gene are PRHDT and FYEKMQ (reference sequence).